A single T cell receptor beta chain is shown here with its context. This clonotype came up a few times. Its antigen specificity is not known. Qualities for individual bases were not recorded, and no much larger clone is one base off. The library was made by RACE. The sequencer listed for this sample is NextSeq 500. During library preparation, unique molecular identifiers were attached to individual cDNA molecules so that TCRs could be counted in a quantitative, reproducible way. The authors' pipeline ran thus. A median of roughly 98,000 TCRs per sample was observed, with a range of roughly 20,000 to 750,000. V, J and CDR3 annotation of the TCR reads was performed with the Decombinator software suite. To make PS versus PT1 abundance plots, every sample was subsampled to the same number of TCRs (28,000). Expanded TCRs were defined as absent before sensitization and observed at least eight times at the 2-week time point. In TCRdb, the public reads were trimmed at Q25 with fastp and aligned with MiXCR, with productive beta chains retained. Rows merge per CDR3 protein into single entries with the most common DNA and genes. None of the V and J calls come from the authors' own analysis; TCRdb made them. Recorded for this sample are about 130,000 distinct CDR3 sequences; about 9% of them occurred a single time. The top ten clonotypes cover 1.5% to 2% of the sample.

Explained via the paper, the time point label denotes: healthy volunteer bleed at 2 weeks. Unfractionated whole blood was collected in Tempus Blood RNA tubes, and total RNA was extracted from that blood. Roughly 5 healthy volunteers acted as controls for TCR sequencing and had blood drawn at day 0, 2 weeks and 6 weeks. The data are from a study of human T cells and chemical hapten exposure (dated by TCRdb to the early 2020s). About the study as a whole: Libraries were pooled for sequencing, and variation in per-sample TCR yields was attributed mainly to small differences in library volumes within the pool. From each blood RNA sample, both TCR alpha and TCR beta chains were sequenced. In alopecia patients, the study followed how the peripheral blood TCR repertoire changed in vivo over primary and secondary sensitization to diphenylcyclopropenone (DPC), a hapten. Here is what the overall study found, with its caveats: DPC sensitization did not change how many TCRs were above 1 in 1000 frequency, and no evidence was found of alterations in global repertoire structure. After repeated subsampling, the strength of the expansion versus patch-test correlation and the threshold at which it became significant changed.

The germline V gene (reference sequence) sets CDR1 to SEHNR and CDR2 to FQNEAQ. The V end gives up 0 bases and the J end 5 bases, leaving 5 bases in the junction not matched to a gene. The CDR3 holds 16 amino acids from the cysteine to the phenylalanine. Only CDR3 DNA is held: 48 bases, read in frame from base 1. Sequences were obtained from whole blood. The chain employs TRBV7-9 and TRBJ2-1, and 9 junctional nucleotides match TRBD2. The sequence was collected from a male donor in good health. Some clones in this sample may be carry-over from other donors' samples. This receptor carries the CDR3 CASSLATSGPNNEQFF. Read as DNA, the sequence is TGTGCCAGCAGCTTAGCGACTAGCGGCCCTAACAATGAGCAGTTCTTC.